This T cell receptor (beta chain) was profiled in a study of cytomegalovirus exposure and HLA in healthy donors. Study at large: The 120 validation repertoires used the same platform as the 550 to 800 first-cohort repertoires (as reported by a later analysis). Study-wide results and limits: The study found most TCR sequences rare, yet found some public TCRs in many donors. Specific recognition of CMV antigens was confirmed in vitro for a few chains (all CMV-associated).

In the case of this clone: The antigen remains undetermined.

Only in-frame clones appear in the TCRdb table, and some are missing; sequencing was by immunoSEQ multiplex PCR. This sample has fewer than 150,000 clones, with approximately 91% found just once. While the first cohort had around 700 subjects, the donors belonged to the separate validation cohort of roughly 130 subjects. The germline V and J ends were trimmed by 3 bases and 7 bases, with 18 bases remaining between them. The CDR3 runs to 15 residues. Germline V lookup: CDR1 MDHEN, CDR2 SYDVKM. The clonotype originates from a man younger than 35 in good health and CMV-seropositive. The material sequenced was PBMCs. The chain has TRBV28 and TRBJ1-1; TRBD1 is a possible D gene (5 bases). For the CDR3, the DNA is TGTGCCAGCAGTTTTTTGATTAGCAGGGAGGATGAAGCTTTCTTT. Translated: CASSFLISREDEAFF.